This TCR beta chain was obtained from a study of cytomegalovirus exposure and HLA in healthy donors. This CDR3 comprises 18 residues. Per the germline V gene, CDR1 is MGHRA and CDR2 is YSYEKL. The J segment lost 2 bases and the V segment lost 2 bases, leaving 13 bases of the junction unmatched. Findings of the study overall: Later genetic work tied a missense DCLRE1C variant to beta-chain V and J trimming.

In this sample, this clone turned up a few times. The antigen is unknown. PCR used 60 Vbeta primers and 13 Jbeta primers. Measured with immunoSEQ multiplex PCR; TCRdb has only the in-frame clones, and not every one. Of approximately 130,000 clones in the sample, 78% were seen once. The V gene is TRBV4-1, the J gene TRBJ2-3, with 7 bases aligning to TRBD1. Sequenced material: PBMCs. The sequence came from a woman aged 35 to 49 in good health and CMV-seronegative. The CDR3: CASSQPPLGRGTTDTQYF. The CDR3 DNA sequence: TGCGCCAGCAGCCAACCCCCCCTCGGCAGGGGGACCACAGATACGCAGTATTTT.